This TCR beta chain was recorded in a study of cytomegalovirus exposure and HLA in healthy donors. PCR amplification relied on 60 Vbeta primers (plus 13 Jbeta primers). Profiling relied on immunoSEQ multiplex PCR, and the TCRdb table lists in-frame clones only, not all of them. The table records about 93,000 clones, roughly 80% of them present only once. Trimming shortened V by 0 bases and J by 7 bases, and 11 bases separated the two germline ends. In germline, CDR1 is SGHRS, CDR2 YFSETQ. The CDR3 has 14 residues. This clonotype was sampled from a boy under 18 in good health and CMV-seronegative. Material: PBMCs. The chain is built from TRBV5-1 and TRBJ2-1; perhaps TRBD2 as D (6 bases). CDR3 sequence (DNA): TGCGCCAGCAGCTTGGGGGCTGGGGGGAATGAGCAGTTCTTC. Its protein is CASSLGAGGNEQFF. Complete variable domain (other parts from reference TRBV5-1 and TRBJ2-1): KAGVTQTPRYLIKTRGQQVTLSCSPISGHRSVSWYQQTPGQGLQFLFEYFSETQRNKGNFPGRFSGRQFSNSRSEMNVSTLELGDSALYLCASSLGAGGNEQFFGPGTRLTVL.